The clone carrying this T cell receptor (beta chain) has at least ten counts. This likely comes from a read error, as the CDR3 has no conserved phenylalanine or tryptophan at its end. In germline, CDR1 is MNHEY, CDR2 SVGEGT. This CDR3 has 14 amino acids. Trimming removed 5 bases at V and 0 bases at J, with 11 bases between. The source of the sample is a study of T cells in Graves' hyperthyroidism and ophthalmopathy. The investigators amplified TCR beta CDR3 regions from RNA transcripts. With the HTBI primer set, the TCR CDR3 went through a first round of RT-PCR. TCRdb reanalysed the multiplex PCR reads using MiXCR and keeps one entry per CDR3 protein. Altogether more than 500,000 distinct CDR3 sequences are present, roughly 15% being singletons, with the ten largest covering 3.5% to 4.5%.

This receptor was obtained from a woman aged 35 to 49 with Graves' ophthalmopathy. Sequences were obtained from blood. The V and J genes are TRBV6-2 or TRBV6-3 and TRBJ2-7; a possible D gene is TRBD1 (6 bases). This chain's CDR3 is CASSTNRDSYEQYL. The CDR3 nucleotides read TGTGCCAGCAGTACAAACAGGGACTCCTACGAGCAGTACCTC.